This TCR beta chain stems from a study of beta chain features in type 1 diabetes. Study details: No patient-donor differences in age, gender, total cells or subset yield. Sorted cells examined across all samples numbered 95 million to 120 million.

Reverse transcription of all isolated RNA meant that expressed TCRB transcripts were sequenced. The data were produced by immunoSEQ multiplex PCR, yet TCRdb's version contains in-frame clones alone and is incomplete. The sample includes under 300,000 clones, about 25% seen only once; the top ten take approximately 4%. This clone has only a few counts. Purity exceeded 95% in all sorted populations. The origin of this receptor is a man aged 25-45 years in good health. Sample: central memory CD4+ T cells from blood.

The CDR3 spells CASSLSDFSYNEQFF. As DNA, the CDR3 is TGTGCCAGCAGCTTAAGCGATTTCTCCTACAATGAGCAGTTCTTC. V is TRBV7-9 and J is TRBJ2-1, with unresolved D. Germline CDR1 and CDR2: SEHNR and FQNEAQ (reference sequence). The CDR3 runs 15 residues. V gave up 2 bases and J gave up 0 bases, with 8 bases separating them.